This T cell receptor beta chain is drawn from a study of T cell responses to AZD1222 COVID-19 vaccine. CDR1 is LNHNV and CDR2 is YYDKDF in the germline V gene (reference sequence). This CDR3 is built from 14 residues. The V gene end was trimmed by 5 bases and the J gene end by 9 bases; junction bases not matched to a gene: 6. The method was immunoSEQ multiplex PCR; TCRdb's version includes in-frame clones alone and lacks a portion of them. The sample shows about 100,000 clones, 75% to 95% of them seen only once. The receptor was derived from an adult in good health. Sequencing was performed on peripheral blood, taken on day 0 of AZD1222 vaccination. J is TRBJ1-6 and V is TRBV15; 8 nucleotides agree with TRBD1. CDR3 coding DNA: TGTGCCACCAGCTTGGACAGGGTAGTTTCACCCCTCCACTTT. This codes for CATSLDRVVSPLHF.